What follows describes a single T cell receptor beta chain. This entry is derived from a study of blood T cell repertoires in COVID-19. Original methodology: By means of reference gene primer amplification, nucleated cell counts were estimated. Assay used: immunoSEQ multiplex PCR; TCRdb lists only in-frame clones, some missing. That table gives V, J and clone size, and the DNA gave D and trimming. The sample consists of about 210,000 clones, around 89% of them appearing once. Source material: PBMCs or T cells enriched from blood (not recorded which). This TCR derives from a woman aged 40 to 50 with acute COVID-19.

The CDR3, as DNA: TGTGCCAGCTCCCAGGTCTCTGGGGCCAACGTCCTGACTTTC. Protein product: CASSQVSGANVLTF. J is TRBJ2-6 and V is TRBV18, with D uncertain. CDR1 is KGHSH, CDR2 LQKENI, per germline. Trimming took 6 bases from V and 0 from J, leaving 6 bases between them. This CDR3 spans 14 amino acids.